The source of this T cell receptor beta chain is a study of tumour-infiltrating T cells in Burkitt lymphoma. About the study: Survival, overall and progression-free, tracked with productive clonality.

The assay was immunoSEQ multiplex PCR, and TCRdb's table has in-frame clones only and misses some. In the table there are over 2,500 clones, around four fifths of which are singletons. The CDR3 has 18 residues. The V gene's germline CDR1 is MDHEN and CDR2 SYDVKM. With 3 bases removed from V and 2 bases from J, the gap between germline ends came to 21 bases. V usage is TRBV28 and J usage is TRBJ2-3; D is perhaps TRBD1 (6 bases). This receptor was obtained from a human donor with diffuse large B-cell lymphoma. Sequenced input: tumor tissue. The CDR3 region is CASSFNGLGQGYTDTQYF. CDR3 nucleotide sequence: TGTGCCAGCAGTTTCAACGGGTTGGGTCAGGGGTACACAGATACGCAGTATTTT.